This TCR beta chain was retrieved from a study of T cells in Graves' hyperthyroidism and ophthalmopathy. Findings of the study overall: Most expanded thyroid clonotypes above 0.001 also appeared in blood. Ophthalmopathy was separated from stable hyperthyroidism by a 13 V-J model.

Per the germline V gene, CDR1 is DFQATT and CDR2 is SNEGSKA (reference sequence). The CDR3 covers 13 residues. Trimming pared 6 bases from V and 8 bases from J, leaving 19 bases between. Template material for amplifying TCR beta CDR3 regions consisted of RNA transcripts. The TCR CDR3 was amplified in a first-round RT-PCR using the HTBI primer set. TCRdb reprocessed the multiplex PCR reads with MiXCR, giving one entry per CDR3 protein. The sample records roughly 350,000 distinct CDR3 sequences, roughly 14% being singletons. This clonotype showed up many times. Its antigen is as yet unknown. Hyperthyroidism in the patients, aged 18 to 65, was newly diagnosed and under 2 months in duration. Fresh peripheral blood, 8 to 10 ml, was the source of the PBMCs.

The chain is built from TRBV20-1 and TRBJ1-1, with unresolved D. The origin of this receptor is a woman aged 25 to 39 with Graves' hyperthyroidism. Material: blood. The chain's CDR3 is CSAPRQDGTEAFF. The CDR3 DNA sequence: TGCAGTGCCCCGCGGCAAGACGGAACCGAAGCTTTCTTT.